This entry is about one T cell receptor (beta chain). Described time point: neoterminal ileum biopsy at postoperative endoscopy, about 6 months after surgery. This sample stems from a study of T cell repertoires in ileal Crohn's disease. This CDR3 has 15 residues. Germline V gene data show CDR1 as SGHRS and CDR2 as YFSETQ. V dropped 3 bases and J dropped 0; count of bases not matched to a gene: 2. Profiling relied on immunoSEQ multiplex PCR, and the TCRdb table lists in-frame clones only, not all of them. The sample lists roughly 60,000 clones; 85% to 90% were seen once. The chain employs TRBV5-1 and TRBJ2-2, with 7 bases fitting TRBD2. The specimen sequenced was ileal tissue. The TCR comes from an adult with Crohn's disease. The CDR3 DNA reads TGCGCCAGCAGCTCGGGACTATCGAACACCGGGGAGCTGTTTTTT. It is translated as CASSSGLSNTGELFF.